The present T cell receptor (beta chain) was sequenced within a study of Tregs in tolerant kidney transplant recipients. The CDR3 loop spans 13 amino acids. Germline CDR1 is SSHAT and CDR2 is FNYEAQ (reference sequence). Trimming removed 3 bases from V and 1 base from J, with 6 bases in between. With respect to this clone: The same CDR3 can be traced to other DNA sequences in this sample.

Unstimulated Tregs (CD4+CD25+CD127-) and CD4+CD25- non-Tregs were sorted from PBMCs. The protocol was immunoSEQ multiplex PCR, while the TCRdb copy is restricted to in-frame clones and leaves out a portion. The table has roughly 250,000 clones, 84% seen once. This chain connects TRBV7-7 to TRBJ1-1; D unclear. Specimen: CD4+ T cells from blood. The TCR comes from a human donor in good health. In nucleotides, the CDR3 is TGTGCCAGCAGCTTGTCCCAGAACACTGAAGCTTTCTTT. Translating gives CASSLSQNTEAFF.